These 10 T cell receptor beta chains were sequenced from one sample in a study of blood T cells in healthy people across ages (dated by TCRdb to the mid-2010s). The receptor library was made with 5' RACE. The sequencer listed for this sample is Illumina HiSeq 2500. A second PCR of roughly 7 to 11 cycles was performed with a sample-barcoded 5' primer and a J-beta primer mix. The public sequencing data were trimmed at Q25 with fastp and processed into clonotypes with MiXCR by TCRdb, which kept only in-frame beta chains. Every entry covers one CDR3 protein and lists the most common genes and DNA from its rows. Across this sample there are over 950,000 distinct CDR3 sequences, with around two fifths seen only once. The ten top clones hold around 13% of the sample. Material for sequencing was blood. The receptors come from a man aged 18 to 29 in good health.

The J gene is TRBJ2-1, the V gene TRBV12-3 or TRBV12-4; perhaps D is TRBD1 or TRBD2 (6 bases each). The CDR3 runs to 16 residues. Trimming removed 6 bases at V and 7 bases at J, with 22 bases between. The DNA of the CDR3 is TGTGCCAGCAGACCCGGGACAACTCTTGGAGGGAATGAGCAGTTCTTC. Its translation: CASRPGTTLGGNEQFF.

The chain is built from TRBV10-3 and TRBJ1-2; D ambiguous. The ends were cut back, 6 bases at V and 5 bases at J, with 10 bases in the middle. CDR1 ENHRY and CDR2 SYGVKD come from the germline V gene. The CDR3 contains 12 residues. The CDR3 region has the DNA TGTGCCATCAGCGGGTCTTCATATGGCTACACCTTC. Translated, it gives CAISGSSYGYTF.

The V call is TRBV21-1, the J call TRBJ2-3; the D call TRBD1 from the table was never checked on the DNA. TRBV21-1 is noted as a pseudogene. The CDR3 loop spans 15 amino acids. The CDR3 coding sequence is TGTGCCAGCACCCCCGGGCAGGCGGCCCCGGATACGCAGTATTTT. Protein product: CASTPGQAAPDTQYF.

This clonotype was observed a few times. V and J are TRBV27 and TRBJ2-3; 9 nucleotides line up with TRBD1. V lost 5 bases to trimming and J lost 2 bases; unmatched junction nucleotides: 5. The germline V gene encodes CDR1 MNHEY and CDR2 SMNVEV (reference sequence). There are 15 residues in the CDR3. The CDR3 here is CASSPRDRATDTQYF. The CDR3 DNA follows: TGTGCCAGCAGTCCAAGGGACAGGGCCACAGATACGCAGTATTTT.

The rearrangement uses TRBV5-1 and TRBJ2-1, with 7 nucleotides matching TRBD1. Germline V gene sequence: CDR1 SGHRS, CDR2 YFSETQ. CDR3 length: 16 amino acids. Unmatched junction bases numbered 11, after V lost 0 bases and J lost 8 bases. The DNA for the CDR3 is TGCGCCAGCAGCTTGGTTCGTGGCAGGGGGTTTGATGAGCAGTTCTTC. As protein: CASSLVRGRGFDEQFF.

This chain uses TRBV5-5 with TRBJ2-1; 7 nucleotides line up with TRBD1. The germline gives CDR1 SGHKS, CDR2 YYEKEE (reference sequence). Losses at the gene ends were 4 bases for V and 1 base for J; bases not matched to a gene: 8. The CDR3 spans 16 residues. DNA for the CDR3: TGTGCCAGCAGCGCGGCCGGGACAGCGTCCTACAATGAGCAGTTCTTC. This encodes CASSAAGTASYNEQFF.

The chain links TRBV20-1 to TRBJ1-6; 12 nucleotides agree with TRBD1. Germline CDR1 reads DFQATT; CDR2 reads SNEGSKA (reference sequence). V shed 1 base and J 4 bases; nucleotides not matched to a gene: 11. This CDR3 has 19 amino acids. The DNA for the CDR3 is TGCAGTGCTAGAGGCCGGGACAGGGGGCGCGAGGGATATAATTCACCCCTCCACTTT. This codes for CSARGRDRGREGYNSPLHF.

The chain employs TRBV6-6 and TRBJ1-2; maybe TRBD1 (5 bases). The CDR3 is 15 amino acids. V shed 0 bases and J shed 6 bases, with 14 bases lying between them. Looked up from germline, CDR1 is MNHNY and CDR2 is SVGAGI (reference sequence). The DNA for the CDR3 is TGTGCCAGCAGTTACTCGGGACGGGGGACTGATGGCTACACCTTC. Protein sequence: CASSYSGRGTDGYTF.

This sequence joins TRBV12-3 or TRBV12-4 and TRBJ2-1, with D possibly matching TRBD1 (5 bases). V lost 5 bases to trimming and J lost 6 bases, with 11 bases between them. The CDR3 sequence is 13 residues long. The CDR3 DNA reads as TGTGCCAGCAGTGTTCAGGGTCCCAATGAGCAGTTCTTC. Amino acid sequence: CASSVQGPNEQFF.

This clonotype was seen only once. The chain employs TRBV11-2 and TRBJ1-5; D remains unclear. CDR3 size: 14 residues. CDR1 and CDR2 from the germline V gene are SGHAT and FQNNGV. With 1 base removed from V and 7 bases from J, the gap between germline ends came to 11 bases. The CDR3 DNA follows: TGTGCCAGCAGCTTAGGCCCAGACAAACAGCCCCAGCATTTT. Translated: CASSLGPDKQPQHF.